This TCR beta chain was observed in a study of beta chain features in type 1 diabetes. This clone appeared a few times. The antigen is undetermined. The sequenced template was cDNA made from the entire isolated RNA. Repertoires were generated with immunoSEQ multiplex PCR, while TCRdb's copy carries only in-frame clones and drops some. The sample lists around 300,000 clones, under 8.5% occurring once. The CDR3 runs to 15 residues. Germline V gene data show CDR1 as LGHNA and CDR2 as YSLEER. Trimming took off 1 base at V and 6 bases at J, with 13 bases between the two ends. General study results and limits: All four CD4+ subsets of Type 1 diabetes patients contained TCRB CDR3s that were moderately but significantly shorter.

The sequence was obtained from a woman between 18 and 29 years old in good health. Sequencing was carried out using central memory CD4+ T cells from blood. This chain links TRBV4-3 with TRBJ2-1; weak D call: TRBD2 (7 bases). CDR3 DNA sequence: TGCGCCAGCAGCCAAGGCGGGGGCCCTAGCAATGAGCAGTTCTTC. Translating it yields CASSQGGGPSNEQFF.